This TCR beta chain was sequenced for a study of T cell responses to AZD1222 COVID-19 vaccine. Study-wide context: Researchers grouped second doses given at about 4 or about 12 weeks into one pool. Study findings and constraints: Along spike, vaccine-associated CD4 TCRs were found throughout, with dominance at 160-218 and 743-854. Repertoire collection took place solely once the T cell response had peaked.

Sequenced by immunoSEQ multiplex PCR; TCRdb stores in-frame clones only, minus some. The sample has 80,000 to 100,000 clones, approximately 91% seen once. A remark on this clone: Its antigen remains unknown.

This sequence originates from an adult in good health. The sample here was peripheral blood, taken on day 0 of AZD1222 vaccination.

The CDR3 coding sequence is TGTGCCAGCAGGAAGACAGGAGTCAATTCACCCCTCCACTTT. This codes for CASRKTGVNSPLHF. This chain links TRBV25-1 with TRBJ1-6; a weak D match, TRBD1 (6 bases). This CDR3 is built from 14 residues. V lost 6 bases and J 7 bases, leaving 13 bases between the germline ends. CDR1 is MGHDK and CDR2 is SYGVNS in the germline V gene.